Following are 31 T cell receptor beta chains from one sample sequenced in a study of T cell changes during pregnancy in multiple sclerosis (dated by TCRdb to 2018 to 2020). The library was generated by the immunoSEQ multiplex PCR assay. Sourced from immuneACCESS, this table was stored by TCRdb with only in-frame sequences that have V and J called. A share of the clones is absent; for the studies checked, an unresolved V gene accounts for under half, and the remainder has no known explanation. Present in this sample are tens of thousands of clones, over 85% of which were seen just once. The top ten hold over 1% of the sample. Sequenced material: peripheral blood, taken in the third trimester of pregnancy. These receptors came from a female donor with multiple sclerosis, enrolled in a pregnancy study.

The chain couples TRBV6-5 to TRBJ2-3; 12 bases match TRBD2. CDR1 is MNHEY, CDR2 SVGAGI, per germline. The CDR3 covers 13 residues. Trimming took 7 bases from V and 9 from J; bases not matched to a gene: 5. The CDR3 DNA reads TGTGCCAGCACGGCTAGCGGGGGGGTAACGCAGTATTTT. This codes for CASTASGGVTQYF.

CDR3 in amino acids: CATSNGLAGGYEQFF. The CDR3 DNA is TGTGCCACCAGCAATGGTCTAGCGGGAGGTTATGAGCAGTTCTTC. J is TRBJ2-1 and V is TRBV15; 11 bases are shared with TRBD2. The CDR3 has 15 residues. From germline, CDR1 is LNHNV and CDR2 YYDKDF (reference sequence). V dropped 4 bases and J dropped 8; count of bases not matched to a gene: 7.

This clone has a single count. This chain links TRBV2 with TRBJ1-3, with D tentatively TRBD1 (5 bases). The CDR3 runs 17 residues. The germline V gene has CDR1 SNHLY and CDR2 FYNNEI. V was shortened by 7 bases and J by 0 bases, with 19 bases between the two germline ends. CDR3 loop: CASTYHLGVTSGNTIYF. The CDR3 coding sequence is TGTGCCAGCACTTACCACTTAGGGGTAACCTCTGGAAACACCATATATTTT.

V usage is TRBV11-2 and J usage is TRBJ1-2, with D possibly TRBD1 on 5 matching bases. The CDR3 consists of 14 residues. Germline V lookup: CDR1 SGHAT, CDR2 FQNNGV. V was cut by 5 bases and J by 6 bases, with 16 bases left in between. The CDR3 DNA follows: TGTGCCAGCAGCGCCGACAGTGGCTCGGATGGCTACACCTTC. Encoded protein: CASSADSGSDGYTF. The full variable domain, in which reference TRBV11-2 and TRBJ1-2 provide the parts outside the CDR3, is EAGVAQSPRYKIIEKRQSVAFWCNPISGHATLYWYQQILGQGPKLLIQFQNNGVVDDSQLPKDRFSAERLKGVDSTLKIQPAKLEDSAVYLCASSADSGSDGYTFGSGTRLTVV.

The chain links TRBV5-1 to TRBJ2-7; D not resolved. The V gene's germline CDR1 is SGHRS and CDR2 YFSETQ. V was shortened by 0 bases and J by 1 base, with 11 bases between the two germline ends. The CDR3 is made up of 15 amino acids. CDR3 loop: CASSLETSISYEQYF. The CDR3 DNA reads as TGCGCCAGCAGCTTGGAAACAAGTATTTCCTACGAGCAGTACTTC.

The rearrangement links TRBV5-1 to TRBJ1-5, with D perhaps matching TRBD1 (6 bases). V shed 0 bases and J shed 6 bases, with 10 bases lying between them. CDR1 and CDR2 from the germline V gene are SGHRS and YFSETQ. The CDR3 extends over 14 amino acids. CDR3 DNA: TGCGCCAGCAGCTTGGACGGGGGGGCTCAGCCCCAGCATTTT. Amino acid sequence: CASSLDGGAQPQHF.

The chain combines TRBV29-1 with TRBJ2-1, with TRBD2 identical over 11 bases. The CDR3 has 14 amino acids. J gave up 4 bases and V 6 bases, and 5 bases lay outside the gene matches. The germline CDR1 and CDR2 sequences are SQVTM and ANQGSEA. The CDR3 region has the DNA TGCAGCGTGACCGGGACTAGCGGTTACAATGAGCAGTTCTTC. As protein: CSVTGTSGYNEQFF.

This chain connects TRBV7-9 to TRBJ2-5; TRBD2 aligns across 7 bases. The CDR3 loop spans 16 amino acids. CDR1 and CDR2 from the germline V gene are SEHNR and FQNEAQ (reference sequence). V was pared by 0 bases and J by 1 base, with 5 bases of the junction left unmatched. The CDR3 region has the DNA TGTGCCAGCAGCTTAGCCGTTAGCGGGTCCCAAGAGACCCAGTACTTC. Its protein is CASSLAVSGSQETQYF.

V gene TRBV9 combines with J gene TRBJ2-7; 7 bases are shared with TRBD2. J lost 2 bases, V lost 0 bases, and 8 bases had no gene match. This CDR3 spans 16 amino acids. The germline CDR1 and CDR2 sequences are SGDLS and YYNGEE. DNA for the CDR3: TGTGCCAGCAGCGTAGCTGGGGCTAGCGGTACCTACGAGCAGTACTTC. It yields the protein CASSVAGASGTYEQYF.

The chain is built from TRBV4-1 and TRBJ2-2; D not resolved. This CDR3 has 15 amino acids. Trimming left V 7 bases short and J 6 bases short, with 18 bases between. Germline V CDR1 and CDR2: MGHRA, YSYEKL. CDR3 sequence: CASNRAKSSAGELFF. The CDR3 bases are TGCGCCAGCAACCGAGCCAAAAGTTCCGCCGGGGAGCTGTTTTTT.

This clone was detected once. CDR3 amino acids: CASSRRTSVSNEQYF. The CDR3 nucleotides are TGCGCCAGCAGCCGGCGGACTAGCGTAAGTAACGAGCAGTACTTC. The chain has TRBV4-1 and TRBJ2-7, with 9 bases that match TRBD2. The CDR3 loop spans 15 amino acids. The ends lost 4 bases at V and 5 bases at J; junction bases unmatched: 9. Germline assignment: CDR1 MGHRA and CDR2 YSYEKL.

The CDR3 reads CSVGQGKSEAFF. CDR3 DNA sequence: TGCAGCGTCGGACAGGGAAAGAGTGAAGCTTTCTTT. The chain employs TRBV29-1 and TRBJ1-1; 8 bases agree with TRBD1. Per germline, CDR1 SQVTM and CDR2 ANQGSEA. Germline trimming cut 6 bases from V and 7 bases from J; bases unmatched to any gene: 7. The CDR3 covers 12 residues.

V and J are TRBV10-3 and TRBJ2-2, with D possibly matching TRBD2 (6 bases). Trimming removed 0 bases from V and 4 bases from J, with 9 bases in between. This CDR3 is built from 15 residues. The germline V gene encodes CDR1 ENHRY and CDR2 SYGVKD. The CDR3 DNA sequence: TGTGCCATCAGTGAGTCCGGGAGTTTCACCGGGGAGCTGTTTTTT. Translating it yields CAISESGSFTGELFF.

The chain recombines TRBV5-1 with TRBJ2-1; 8 bases fit TRBD2. The CDR3 is 16 amino acids. V shed 4 bases and J 6 bases; nucleotides not matched to a gene: 12. CDR1 and CDR2 (germline): SGHRS, YFSETQ. CDR3 bases: TGCGCCAGCAGCCCACTGGGCCTAGCGGGTCCCAATGAGCAGTTCTTC. Its protein product is CASSPLGLAGPNEQFF.

This chain connects TRBV5-1 to TRBJ2-2, with TRBD1 identical over 9 bases. The CDR3 is 14 residues long. With 6 bases clipped from V and 7 bases from J, the junction kept 7 bases outside the gene matches. Germline V gives CDR1 SGHRS, CDR2 YFSETQ. Here the CDR3 DNA reads TGCGCCAGCAAGCCCGGGACAGGGCGCGGGGAGCTGTTTTTT. Translated: CASKPGTGRGELFF.

This chain connects TRBV7-9 to TRBJ2-7, with D maybe TRBD2 (6 bases). Germline values: CDR1 SEHNR, CDR2 FQNEAQ (reference sequence). V was shortened by 5 bases and J by 7 bases, with 18 bases between the two germline ends. This CDR3 is 14 amino acids long. The CDR3 nucleotides are TGTGCCAGCAGCCGCACAGCGGGTTTGGAAGAGCAGTACTTC. This codes for CASSRTAGLEEQYF.

This clone was detected once. The chain combines TRBV6-6 with TRBJ1-1; D possibly corresponds to TRBD1 (6 bases). V was cut by 9 bases and J by 8 bases, with 19 bases left in between. The CDR3 has 13 residues. Germline V gene sequence: CDR1 MNHNY, CDR2 SVGAGI (reference sequence). The CDR3 bases are TGTGCCAGTGAGCTGGGGGGGCGTAGGGAAGCTTTCTTT. Protein: CASELGGRREAFF.

The chain carries TRBV7-9 and TRBJ2-2, with 9 bases identical to TRBD1. This CDR3 is 19 amino acids long. Unmatched junction bases numbered 20, after V lost 6 bases and J lost 6 bases. The germline V gene has CDR1 SEHNR and CDR2 FQNEAQ (reference sequence). CDR3 in DNA: TGTGCCAGCAGAACTAAGGACAGGGGTGTAGTTCTTAGGGCCGGGGAGCTGTTTTTT. Its translation: CASRTKDRGVVLRAGELFF. Using reference TRBV7-9 and TRBJ2-2 for the parts outside the CDR3, the full variable domain is DTGVSQNPRHKITKRGQNVTFRCDPISEHNRLYWYRQTLGQGPEFLTYFQNEAQLEKSRLLSDRFSAERPKGSFSTLEIQRTEQGDSAMYLCASRTKDRGVVLRAGELFFGEGSRLTVL.

A single count supports this clone. The rearrangement joins TRBV30 to TRBJ2-7; 8 nucleotides agree with TRBD1. Germline CDR1 is GTSNPN and CDR2 is SVGIG (reference sequence). This CDR3 contains 13 residues. The V gene end was trimmed by 5 bases and the J gene end by 3 bases; junction bases not matched to a gene: 6. CDR3 region: CAWDRGSSYEQYF. The DNA for the CDR3 is TGTGCCTGGGACAGGGGCTCTAGCTACGAGCAGTACTTC.

The rearrangement joins TRBV2 to TRBJ1-1, with D possibly being TRBD1 (6 bases). V lost 6 bases and J lost 6, with 20 bases in between. Germline CDR1 is SNHLY and CDR2 is FYNNEI. The CDR3 runs 15 residues. The CDR3 spells CASSESTGLVAEAFF. The CDR3 DNA reads as TGTGCCAGCAGCGAATCCACAGGGTTAGTCGCTGAAGCTTTCTTT.

The rearrangement links TRBV19 to TRBJ2-1; 8 bases line up with TRBD2. Germline V gene lookup returns CDR1 LNHDA and CDR2 SQIVND (reference sequence). CDR3 length equals 18 residues. Trimming removed 6 bases from V and 7 bases from J; junction bases left unmatched: 20. The CDR3: CASSQGVKWGLVSNEQFF. In DNA, the CDR3 is TGTGCCAGTAGCCAGGGCGTGAAATGGGGACTAGTATCAAATGAGCAGTTCTTC.

The J gene is TRBJ1-4, the V gene TRBV7-3; D unresolved. V lost 5 bases and J lost 1, with 11 bases in between. This CDR3 is 15 amino acids long. Germline V gene lookup returns CDR1 SGHTA and CDR2 FQGTGA. The CDR3 nucleotides are TGTGCCAGCAGCCCGGTGGGAGGAACTAATGAAAAACTGTTTTTT. As protein: CASSPVGGTNEKLFF.

This sequence joins TRBV27 and TRBJ1-1; D perhaps matches TRBD1 (5 bases). Germline V CDR1 and CDR2: MNHEY, SMNVEV (reference sequence). This CDR3 is 14 amino acids long. Trimming stripped 2 bases from V and 3 bases from J, with 10 bases between. CDR3 sequence reads: CASSLVPGYTEAFF. CDR3 DNA: TGTGCCAGCAGTTTAGTGCCAGGGTACACTGAAGCTTTCTTT.

The chain couples TRBV25-1 to TRBJ2-3; TRBD2 aligns across 7 bases. Germline loops: CDR1 MGHDK, CDR2 SYGVNS. The V and J ends lost 1 base and 3 bases, in that order; junction bases with no gene match: 10. The CDR3 is 17 amino acids. The CDR3 nucleotides read TGTGCCAGCAGTGAATGGGGGAGGGCCATTGGGACAGATACGCAGTATTTT. Its protein is CASSEWGRAIGTDTQYF.

This chain links TRBV29-1 with TRBJ2-1, with 11 bases that match TRBD2. The V segment lost 4 bases and the J segment 6 bases; nucleotides outside the gene matches: 14. CDR1 and CDR2 (germline): SQVTM, ANQGSEA. The CDR3 consists of 17 residues. This chain's CDR3 is CSVGRSSGRGFGNEQFF. The CDR3 DNA reads TGCAGCGTTGGGCGAAGTAGCGGGAGGGGGTTCGGCAATGAGCAGTTCTTC.

This clone was seen once. The chain is built from TRBV7-9 and TRBJ2-7, with D possibly TRBD2 on 6 matching bases. This CDR3 has 16 residues. CDR1 and CDR2 (germline): SEHNR, FQNEAQ (reference sequence). The V end was cut by 5 bases, the J end by 1 base, with 18 bases between. In DNA, the CDR3 is TGTGCCAGCAGCAATACGAACCTGGGACTTTCCTACGAGCAGTACTTC. Its protein is CASSNTNLGLSYEQYF.

The gene calls are TRBV19 and TRBJ2-7; 9 bases agree with TRBD2. CDR1 is LNHDA, CDR2 SQIVND, per germline (reference sequence). The CDR3 length is 15 residues. Trimming took 6 bases from V and 3 from J; bases not matched to a gene: 9. The CDR3 here is CASSPTLAGLYEQYF. The CDR3 nucleotides are TGTGCCAGTAGCCCGACACTAGCGGGCCTCTACGAGCAGTACTTC.

The V and J genes are TRBV23-1 and TRBJ2-5, with D possibly matching TRBD2 (5 bases). TRBV23-1 is reported as an ORF; its role is uncertain. The length of the CDR3 is 14 residues. Trimming took off 0 bases at V and 5 bases at J, with 10 bases between the two ends. CDR3 residues: CASSQSSGSETQYF. The DNA for the CDR3 is TGCGCCAGCAGTCAATCATCGGGGAGCGAGACCCAGTACTTC.

This chain links TRBV9 with TRBJ2-1, with 7 bases identical to TRBD1. Germline V gene sequence: CDR1 SGDLS, CDR2 YYNGEE. CDR3 length equals 12 residues. V shed 4 bases and J 7 bases; nucleotides not matched to a gene: 2. CDR3 coding DNA: TGTGCCAGCAGCCCAGGGGGAAATGAGCAGTTCTTC. Protein: CASSPGGNEQFF.

This chain connects TRBV21-1 to TRBJ2-3; the table's D call, TRBD2, was not checked against the DNA. TRBV21-1 is marked as a pseudogene. The CDR3 sequence is 17 residues long. This CDR3 is CASSGPEGPLGGDTQYF. DNA of the CDR3: TGTGCCAGCAGCGGTCCCGAGGGGCCCCTGGGGGGAGATACGCAGTATTTT.

The V gene is TRBV10-2, the J gene TRBJ1-5; 11 nucleotides line up with TRBD1. CDR1 WSHSY and CDR2 SAAADI come from the germline V gene. V lost 3 bases, J lost 6 bases, and 1 base stayed unmatched. The CDR3 contains 14 residues. In nucleotides, the CDR3 is TGCGCCAGCAGTGACGGGACAGGGGGTCAGCCCCAGCATTTT. Encoded protein: CASSDGTGGQPQHF.